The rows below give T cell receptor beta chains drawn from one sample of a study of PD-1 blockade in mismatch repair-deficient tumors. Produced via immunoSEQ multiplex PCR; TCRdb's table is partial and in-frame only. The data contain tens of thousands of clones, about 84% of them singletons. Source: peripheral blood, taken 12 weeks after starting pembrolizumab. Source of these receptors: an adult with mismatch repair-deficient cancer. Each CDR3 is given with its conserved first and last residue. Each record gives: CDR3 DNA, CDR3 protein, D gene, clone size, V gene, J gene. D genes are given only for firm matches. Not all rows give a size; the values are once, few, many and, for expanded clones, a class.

TGTGCCTGGAGTTTTCCGGATAGCCGGCTCGAGCAGTACTTC	CAWSFPDSRLEQYF	.	.	TRBV30	TRBJ2-7
TGTGCCAGCAGCCGCTTCATTAACACTGAAGCTTTCTTT	CASSRFINTEAFF	.	.	TRBV7-3	TRBJ1-1
TGTGCTAGCCAAGGGACATGGGGTCAGCCCCAGCATTTT	CASQGTWGQPQHF	.	few	TRBV2	TRBJ1-5
TGTGCCTGGAGTGGGGACTACAGGGCCCGAAACTATGGCTACACCTTC	CAWSGDYRARNYGYTF	.	.	TRBV30	TRBJ1-2
TGCGCCAGCAGCCAAGGGCCGAGCACAGATACGCAGTATTTT	CASSQGPSTDTQYF	.	.	TRBV4-3	TRBJ2-3
TGTGCCACCAGCAGAGGGAGCGCGTACAATGAGCAGTTCTTC	CATSRGSAYNEQFF	.	.	TRBV15	TRBJ2-1
TGTGCCAGCAGCCCTTCCGGGGGAGTCCACGAGCAGTACTTC	CASSPSGGVHEQYF	.	.	TRBV6-6	TRBJ2-7
TGTGCCATAAATGCCCTGGACGACACCGGGGAGCTGTTTTTT	CAINALDDTGELFF	.	.	TRBV11-3	TRBJ2-2
TGCGCCAGCAGCTTGGTGGGACAGGGGACTGAAAAACTGTTTTTT	CASSLVGQGTEKLFF	TRBD1	.	TRBV5-1	TRBJ1-4
TGCAGCGTTGATTTAGCGGACACCGGGGAGCTGTTTTTT	CSVDLADTGELFF	.	few	TRBV29-1	TRBJ2-2
TGTGCCAGCAGCTTCGAACGGGACACTGAAGCTTTCTTT	CASSFERDTEAFF	.	.	TRBV7-3	TRBJ1-1
TGTGCCAGTAGTACCATAGTTGACCCACTAGCGGGGGACACCGGGGAGCTGTTTTTT	CASSTIVDPLAGDTGELFF	TRBD2	few	TRBV19	TRBJ2-2
TGTGCTAGCAGCCCACTTATAGCGGGAGCCCCGGGTGAGCAGTTCTTC	CASSPLIAGAPGEQFF	TRBD2	.	TRBV7-7	TRBJ2-1
TGTGCCAGCAGCCAGGACAGGGGGCCAGTAGAGACCCAGTACTTC	CASSQDRGPVETQYF	TRBD1	.	TRBV14	TRBJ2-5
TGTGCCAGCGCCGCGGGATCGTACGAGCAGTACTTC	CASAAGSYEQYF	.	few	TRBV27	TRBJ2-7
TGTGCCAGCACCTCACCCAACTATGGCTACACCTTC	CASTSPNYGYTF	.	few	TRBV6-5	TRBJ1-2
TGTGCCGCAGCGACGGGACAGGCGGATGGAGAGACCCAGTACTTC	CAAATGQADGETQYF	TRBD1	.	TRBV5-8	TRBJ2-5
TGTGCCAGCAGCTTAGATGCGGGTCCTTTCTATGGCTACACCTTC	CASSLDAGPFYGYTF	.	.	TRBV7-9	TRBJ1-2
TGTGCCAGCAGGGGACTAGCGAATTACAATGAGCAGTTCTTC	CASRGLANYNEQFF	TRBD2	.	TRBV2	TRBJ2-1
TGTGCCAGTAGTAGGTTAGCTGCGGATGAGCAGTTCTTC	CASSRLAADEQFF	.	.	TRBV19	TRBJ2-1
TGTGCCAGCAGTTCGGGGACACGCCGATACGGGTATGGCTACACCTTC	CASSSGTRRYGYGYTF	.	few	TRBV2	TRBJ1-2
TGTGCCAGCAGTGATACCGGGGAGCTGTTTTTT	CASSDTGELFF	.	.	TRBV2	TRBJ2-2
TGCGCCAGCAGCTGGGGACTGGCCACGAACACCGGGGAGCTGTTTTTT	CASSWGLATNTGELFF	.	.	TRBV5-1	TRBJ2-2
TGTGCCTGGGATACAGGGAACGGTCGAAACACCATATATTTT	CAWDTGNGRNTIYF	.	.	TRBV30	TRBJ1-3
TGTGCCAGCAGCTTAGGAGCAGGGTCCTACAATGAGCAGTTCTTC	CASSLGAGSYNEQFF	.	.	TRBV7-2	TRBJ2-1
TGCGCCAGCAGCAAAACTCCGGGACAGGGGCTTGAGGGGGCCAACGTCCTGACTTTC	CASSKTPGQGLEGANVLTF	TRBD1	.	TRBV5-1	TRBJ2-6
TGCGCCAGCAGCTTGGTAGGGGGAGGGCCTGGAGAGACCCAGTACTTC	CASSLVGGGPGETQYF	.	once	TRBV5-1	TRBJ2-5
TGTGCCAGCAGCTACCTCTTGGGACTAGCGGGAGGGAACACCGGGGAGCTGTTTTTT	CASSYLLGLAGGNTGELFF	TRBD2	.	TRBV11-2	TRBJ2-2
TGTGCCAGCAGCGTAGATGGACAGGGAAACACTGAAGCTTTCTTT	CASSVDGQGNTEAFF	TRBD1	once	TRBV9	TRBJ1-1
TGTGCCAGCAACAAAGGACAGGGTCTCCCCTACGAGCAGTACTTC	CASNKGQGLPYEQYF	TRBD1	.	TRBV7-2	TRBJ2-7
TGTGCCAGCAGCGTAGGTGGTGGGAGTCGGAATGAGCAGTTCTTC	CASSVGGGSRNEQFF	.	.	TRBV9	TRBJ2-1
TGTGCCAGCAGCTTCGGGACGCAATACAATGAGCAGTTCTTC	CASSFGTQYNEQFF	.	.	TRBV7-8	TRBJ2-1
TGTGCCAGCAGAGAGACAGGGGGCGGTTACGAGCAGTACTTC	CASRETGGGYEQYF	TRBD1	.	TRBV6-6	TRBJ2-7
TGTGCCAGCAGACAGACAGGGGAGGACTATGGCTACACCTTC	CASRQTGEDYGYTF	TRBD1	.	TRBV6-5	TRBJ1-2
TGTGCCAGCAGCCTGGGGGGGAGCTCCTACGAGCAGTACTTC	CASSLGGSSYEQYF	TRBD2	once	TRBV27	TRBJ2-7
TGTGCCAGCAGTCCGTCGATCTGGTCTCCCTACGAGCAGTACTTC	CASSPSIWSPYEQYF	.	.	TRBV6-5	TRBJ2-7
TGTGCCACCAGCATCTACGGGGGCAATCAGCCCCAGCATTTT	CATSIYGGNQPQHF	.	.	TRBV15	TRBJ1-5
TGTGCCAGCAGCCCCCGGGGGGGCTCTGGAAACACCATATATTTT	CASSPRGGSGNTIYF	.	.	TRBV7-2	TRBJ1-3
TGTGCCAGCAGACCGGGACTCTACACAGATACGCAGTATTTT	CASRPGLYTDTQYF	.	.	TRBV5-4	TRBJ2-3
TGTGCCAGCAGCTTAGCGCTGGGGGGCGTTCAGCCCCAGCATTTT	CASSLALGGVQPQHF	.	once	TRBV7-2	TRBJ1-5
TGTGCCAGCTCACCGCTCCCCCTGGCAGGGGTAGGACAGGGCTATGGCTACACCTTC	CASSPLPLAGVGQGYGYTF	TRBD1	.	TRBV18	TRBJ1-2
TGTGCCGCCCGGAGTAACACCTACAAGCAGTACTTC	CAARSNTYKQYF	.	.	TRBV6-5	TRBJ2-7
TGCGCCAGCAGCACGCCGGGAAACTATGGCTACACCTTC	CASSTPGNYGYTF	.	.	TRBV4-1	TRBJ1-2
TGTGCCAGCAGCGTAGACCAGGGAGGTGTAGGCTACACCTTC	CASSVDQGGVGYTF	.	few	TRBV9	TRBJ1-2
TGTGCCAGCAGCTCCCTAGCGGAGTACTACGAGCAGTACTTC	CASSSLAEYYEQYF	TRBD2	.	TRBV6-6	TRBJ2-7
TGTGCCAGCAGTGAGAATCGGCCAGGAATGAACACTGAAGCTTTCTTT	CASSENRPGMNTEAFF	.	.	TRBV25-1	TRBJ1-1
TGTGCCAGCAGCTTAGTTTTGGGGCTGGGGAATGAGCAGTTCTTC	CASSLVLGLGNEQFF	.	.	TRBV7-2	TRBJ2-1